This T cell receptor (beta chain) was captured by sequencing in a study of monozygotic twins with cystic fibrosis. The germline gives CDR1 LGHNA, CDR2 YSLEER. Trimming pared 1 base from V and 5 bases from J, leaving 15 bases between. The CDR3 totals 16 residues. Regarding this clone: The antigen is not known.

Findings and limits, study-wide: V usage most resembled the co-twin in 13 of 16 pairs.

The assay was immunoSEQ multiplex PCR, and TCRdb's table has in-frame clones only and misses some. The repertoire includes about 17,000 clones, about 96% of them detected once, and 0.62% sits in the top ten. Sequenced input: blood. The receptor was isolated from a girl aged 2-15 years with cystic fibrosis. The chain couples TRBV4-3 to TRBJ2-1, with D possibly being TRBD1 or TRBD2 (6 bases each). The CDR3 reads CASSQAPVGGHNEQFF. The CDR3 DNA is TGCGCCAGCAGCCAAGCCCCCGTGGGGGGCCACAATGAGCAGTTCTTC.